This TCR beta chain was recovered during a study of control samples from healthy donors and cancer patients. The CDR3 totals 14 residues. The ends were cut back, 3 bases at V and 6 bases at J, with 12 bases in the middle. Germline CDR1 reads MNHEY; CDR2 reads SMNVEV (reference sequence). Sequenced by immunoSEQ multiplex PCR; TCRdb stores in-frame clones only, minus some. Of 110,000 to 150,000 clones listed, roughly 89% were seen once; the top ten hold over 4.5%. This receptor was identified in a man in his thirties or forties in good health. Sequencing input: blood. The J gene is TRBJ1-5, the V gene TRBV27; possible D gene TRBD1, 5 bases. DNA of the CDR3: TGTGCCAGCAGTTTTGGGGCAAGGGGTCAGCCCCAGCATTTT. Translation gives CASSFGARGQPQHF.